This T cell receptor (beta chain) emerged from a study of OX40 agonist ivuxolimab in advanced cancers. The wider study: The dose-escalation cohort was roughly 83% male, with a mean age of around 54 years, ranging about 23 to 90.

Study-level results: Clones of CD4+ and CD8+ blood T cells grew by week 6 at doses of 0.1 to 3.0 mg/kg.

As regards this clone: Antigen specificity is unknown.

Per the germline V gene, CDR1 is LNHNV and CDR2 is YYDKDF (reference sequence). Trimming cost V 7 bases and J 0 bases, with 13 bases left between them. CDR3 length: 15 amino acids. Sequenced by immunoSEQ multiplex PCR; TCRdb stores in-frame clones only, minus some. Counted here are 70,000 to 80,000 clones, around 88% occurring once; the ten biggest clones make up approximately 0.92%. The sequence derives from an adult with an advanced solid tumor such as melanoma, head and neck, liver or kidney cancer. The chain combines TRBV15 with TRBJ1-3; D is unclear. This sample comprised CD4+ or CD8+ T cells sorted from blood, obtained in a trial of the OX40 agonist ivuxolimab. CDR3 sequence reads: CATTVGRTSGNTIYF. Written as DNA, the CDR3 is TGTGCCACCACGGTAGGCCGCACCTCTGGAAACACCATATATTTT.